Presented here are 17 T cell receptor beta chains from one specimen sequenced in a study of cytomegalovirus exposure and HLA in healthy donors. PCR was performed using 60 Vbeta and 13 Jbeta primers. Assay used: immunoSEQ multiplex PCR; TCRdb lists only in-frame clones, some missing. The sample gives 100,000 to 150,000 clones, over 70% of which show up once; around 3.6% is in the top ten. Material: PBMCs. These receptors originate from a woman in her 40s in good health and CMV-seronegative.

CDR3 sequence: CASSKPGQNYGYTF. For the CDR3, the DNA is TGTGCCAGTAGTAAACCGGGACAGAACTATGGCTACACCTTC. The rearrangement uses TRBV19 and TRBJ1-2; 7 bases map to TRBD1. Germline assignment: CDR1 LNHDA and CDR2 SQIVND (reference sequence). CDR3 size: 14 residues. Trimming at V came to 4 bases and at J to 2 bases, leaving 4 bases not matched to a gene.

The gene calls are TRBV11-3 and TRBJ2-1; 13 nucleotides line up with TRBD2. Trimming removed 5 bases from V and 7 bases from J; junction bases left unmatched: 11. The CDR3 loop spans 17 amino acids. Looked up from germline, CDR1 is SGHNT and CDR2 is YENEEA. CDR3 nucleotide sequence: TGTGCCAGCAGCCTCAGGGGGGGACTAGCGGGGCAAAATGAGCAGTTCTTC. Translated: CASSLRGGLAGQNEQFF.

The chain uses TRBV9 and TRBJ1-1; 8 bases agree with TRBD1. This CDR3 region has 16 residues. Germline lookup yields CDR1 SGDLS and CDR2 YYNGEE. The ends lost 4 bases at V and 0 bases at J; junction bases unmatched: 8. The CDR3 coding sequence is TGTGCCAGCAGCCTTTCTGGACAGGGAATGAACACTGAAGCTTTCTTT. This gives the protein CASSLSGQGMNTEAFF.

V is TRBV9 and J is TRBJ1-2; no clear D gene. Trimming stripped 4 bases from V and 4 bases from J, with 8 bases between. Germline CDR1 and CDR2: SGDLS and YYNGEE. CDR3 size: 12 residues. CDR3 in DNA: TGTGCCAGCAGCACTCCCTCCTATGGCTACACCTTC. The encoded protein is CASSTPSYGYTF.

The DNA of the CDR3 is TGTGCCAGCAGTTACTCGACACGGGGGGATGGCTACACCTTC. This translates into CASSYSTRGDGYTF. The chain employs TRBV6-5 and TRBJ1-2, with a tentative D call TRBD1 (5 bases). This CDR3 is 14 amino acids long. V lost 0 bases and J lost 6, with 11 bases in between. Per germline, CDR1 MNHEY and CDR2 SVGAGI.

This clone appeared once. The chain carries TRBV19 and TRBJ1-1, with D possibly being TRBD1 (6 bases). Germline V gene sequence: CDR1 LNHDA, CDR2 SQIVND (reference sequence). The CDR3 spans 13 residues. Trimming cost V 3 bases and J 3 bases, with 8 bases left between them. The CDR3 coding sequence is TGTGCCAGTAGTATGAAGGGGGACACTGAAGCTTTCTTT. This encodes CASSMKGDTEAFF. The full variable domain, its missing parts supplied by reference TRBV19 and TRBJ1-1, is DGGITQSPKYLFRKEGQNVTLSCEQNLNHDAMYWYRQDPGQGLRLIYYSQIVNDFQKGDIAEGYSVSREKKESFPLTVTSAQKNPTAFYLCASSMKGDTEAFFGQGTRLTVV.

The chain links TRBV19 to TRBJ1-1; possibly TRBD1 for D (5 bases). This CDR3 spans 13 amino acids. V lost 6 bases and J 11 bases, leaving 19 bases between the germline ends. In germline, CDR1 is LNHDA, CDR2 SQIVND (reference sequence). The CDR3: CASRDTGGLIAFF. The CDR3, as DNA: TGTGCCAGTAGAGACACGGGGGGATTGATTGCTTTCTTT.

The rearrangement links TRBV19 to TRBJ1-3, with D perhaps TRBD1 (5 bases). The CDR3 runs 14 residues. The germline gives CDR1 LNHDA, CDR2 SQIVND (reference sequence). Trimming shortened V by 4 bases and J by 0 bases, and 7 bases separated the two germline ends. The chain's CDR3 is CASSRQLSGNTIYF. The CDR3 DNA sequence: TGTGCCAGTAGTAGACAGCTCTCTGGAAACACCATATATTTT.

The chain carries TRBV4-2 and TRBJ1-2, with 9 bases identical to TRBD1. Germline V lookup: CDR1 LGHNA, CDR2 YNFKEQ. This CDR3 contains 14 residues. V was pared by 4 bases and J by 2 bases, with 2 bases of the junction left unmatched. In DNA form, the CDR3 reads TGTGCCAGCAGCCGGGGACAGGGAAACTATGGCTACACCTTC. This codes for CASSRGQGNYGYTF.

This chain connects TRBV13 to TRBJ2-3, with 15 bases that match TRBD2. V lost 5 bases to trimming and J lost 5 bases; unmatched junction nucleotides: 8. Germline V CDR1 and CDR2: PRHDT, FYEKMQ (reference sequence). CDR3 length: 17 amino acids. The CDR3 loop reads CASSTGTSGRRRDTQYF. The CDR3 DNA follows: TGTGCCAGCAGCACGGGGACTAGCGGGAGGAGGAGAGATACGCAGTATTTT.

The gene calls are TRBV7-8 and TRBJ2-3; TRBD1 agrees at 8 bases. With V trimmed by 1 base and J by 2 bases, 8 bases remained unmatched. This CDR3 region has 17 residues. Germline lookup yields CDR1 SGHVS and CDR2 FQNEAQ. The CDR3, as DNA: TGTGCCAGCAGCTTAGGGGACAGGCGCTGGTCCACAGATACGCAGTATTTT. Encoded protein: CASSLGDRRWSTDTQYF.

The rearrangement links TRBV6-1 to TRBJ1-2, with no clear D. The V end lost 8 bases, the J end lost 4 bases, and 8 bases lay between the germline ends. CDR3 length: 11 amino acids. CDR1 is MNHNS, CDR2 SASEGT, per germline. Here the CDR3 reads CASEGSYGYTF. The CDR3 coding sequence is TGTGCCAGCGAGGGCAGCTATGGCTACACCTTC.

The V call is TRBV6-5, the J call TRBJ2-3; D is unclear. The CDR3 totals 15 residues. V was shortened by 6 bases and J by 2 bases, with 15 bases between the two germline ends. Germline V gene lookup returns CDR1 MNHEY and CDR2 SVGAGI. CDR3: CASSYGGSDTDTQYF. The CDR3 nucleotides read TGTGCCAGCAGCTACGGCGGCTCAGACACAGATACGCAGTATTTT.

The rearrangement links TRBV7-7 to TRBJ2-7, with TRBD2 matching 10 bases. This CDR3 has 13 residues. Germline CDR1 SSHAT, CDR2 FNYEAQ (reference sequence). The chain's CDR3 is CASSAGGPGEQYF. The CDR3 DNA sequence: TGTGCTAGTTCAGCGGGAGGGCCAGGCGAGCAGTACTTC.

The chain links TRBV7-9 to TRBJ1-1, with D perhaps TRBD1 (6 bases). The CDR3 length is 15 residues. Per germline, CDR1 SEHNR and CDR2 FQNEAQ (reference sequence). V lost 7 bases and J 2 bases, leaving 17 bases between the germline ends. DNA for the CDR3: TGTGCCAGCACCCTCGAGGTTGGGGGCAACACTGAAGCTTTCTTT. It yields the protein CASTLEVGGNTEAFF.

The chain combines TRBV9 with TRBJ2-3; a weak D match, TRBD2 (5 bases). The V gene lost 2 bases and the J gene lost 5 bases, with 12 bases spanning the gap. This CDR3 is 14 amino acids long. The germline gives CDR1 SGDLS, CDR2 YYNGEE. Here the CDR3 reads CASSVGFREDTQYF. The CDR3 region has the DNA TGTGCCAGCAGCGTCGGCTTCCGGGAAGATACGCAGTATTTT. The whole variable domain, filled in from reference TRBV9 and TRBJ2-3, reads DSGVTQTPKHLITATGQRVTLRCSPRSGDLSVYWYQQSLDQGLQFLIQYYNGEERAKGNILERFSAQQFPDLHSELNLSSLELGDSALYFCASSVGFREDTQYFGPGTRLTVL.

V gene TRBV10-3 combines with J gene TRBJ2-7; perhaps TRBD2 as D (6 bases). V lost 6 bases and J 7 bases, leaving 16 bases between the germline ends. Germline V gene sequence: CDR1 ENHRY, CDR2 SYGVKD. CDR3 length: 13 residues. Here the CDR3 reads CAIRPSGLWEQYF. DNA of the CDR3: TGTGCCATCAGGCCAAGCGGGCTTTGGGAGCAGTACTTC.